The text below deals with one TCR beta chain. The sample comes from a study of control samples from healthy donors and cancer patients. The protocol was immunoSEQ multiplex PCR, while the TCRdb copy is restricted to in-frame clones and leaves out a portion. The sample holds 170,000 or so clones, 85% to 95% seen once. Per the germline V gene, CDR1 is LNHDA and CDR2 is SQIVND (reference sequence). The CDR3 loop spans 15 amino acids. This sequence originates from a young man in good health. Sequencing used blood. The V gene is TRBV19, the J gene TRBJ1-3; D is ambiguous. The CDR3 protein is CGASGPPNSGNTIYF. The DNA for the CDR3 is TGTGGAGCCTCGGGTCCACCTAACTCTGGAAACACCATATATTTT.